A selection of T cell receptor beta chains follows, all from one sample in a study. Each CDR3 protein is one row after TCRdb ran MiXCR on the RT-PCR reads. This sample has more than 550,000 distinct CDR3 sequences; about 14% occur once, and the top ten carry about 3.6%. Material for sequencing was memory CD4+ T cells from blood. Receptors were obtained from a female donor in good health, serving as a healthy control. The CDR3 runs from the conserved cysteine through the conserved F or W. D genes are given only for firm matches. Size values are once, few and many counts, or a class for expanded clones, and some rows have none.

size,V,D,J,CDR3,DNA
many,TRBV20-1,.,TRBJ2-1,CSASHPGVTREQFF,TGCAGTGCTAGTCACCCCGGTGTCACACGGGAGCAGTTCTTC
few,TRBV20-1,.,TRBJ2-5,CSASKTGPRQYF,TGCAGTGCTAGTAAGACGGGTCCGCGCCAGTACTTC
many,TRBV20-1,.,TRBJ1-2,CSAPASRHGYTF,TGCAGTGCTCCCGCATCTCGACATGGCTACACCTTC
.,TRBV6-5,TRBD2,TRBJ2-3,CASRGGDYATDTQYF,TGTGCCAGCAGGGGGGGGGATTATGCCACAGATACGCAGTATTTT
few,TRBV5-6,.,TRBJ2-6,CASSLTPASSGANVLTF,TGTGCCAGCTCCCTAACCCCTGCTTCCTCTGGGGCCAACGTCCTGACTTTC
many,TRBV28,.,TRBJ2-2,CASRGSSVTGELFF,TGTGCCAGCAGAGGCAGCTCGGTCACCGGGGAGCTGTTTTTT
many,TRBV7-9,.,TRBJ1-1,CASSRGTEAFF,TGTGCCAGCAGCAGGGGCACTGAAGCTTTCTTT
few,TRBV20-1,.,TRBJ2-7,CSARAPDKDYEQYF,TGCAGTGCTAGAGCCCCCGACAAAGACTACGAGCAGTACTTC
many,TRBV7-9,TRBD1,TRBJ1-4,CASSEWTGTREKLFF,TGTGCCAGCAGCGAGTGGACAGGGACGAGAGAAAAACTGTTTTTT
.,TRBV7-6,TRBD1,TRBJ2-1,CASSLTGTGGRNEQFF,TGTGCCAGCAGCTTAACCGGGACAGGGGGCAGAAATGAGCAGTTCTTC
few,TRBV20-1,TRBD2,TRBJ2-5,CSATLALRETQYF,TGCAGTGCTACACTAGCGTTAAGGGAGACCCAGTACTTC
.,TRBV29-1,.,TRBJ1-1,CSIAQGGYTEAFF,TGCAGCATAGCGCAGGGAGGCTACACTGAAGCTTTCTTT
few,TRBV12-5,TRBD2,TRBJ2-3,CASGLGTSGRAEDTQYF,TGTGCTAGTGGTTTGGGGACTAGCGGGAGAGCGGAAGATACGCAGTATTTT
few,TRBV10-3,.,TRBJ2-7,CASTGRVSTEQYF,TGTGCCAGCACTGGCAGGGTCAGTACCGAGCAGTACTTC
few,TRBV6-6,TRBD1,TRBJ1-1,CASSLTGITTEAFF,TGTGCCAGCAGCCTGACAGGGATCACCACTGAAGCTTTCTTT
many,TRBV27,.,TRBJ1-1,CASSLVRDTEAFF,TGTGCCAGCAGTTTAGTCAGGGACACTGAAGCTTTCTTT
.,TRBV20-1,TRBD1,TRBJ2-3,CSAWDRVQLDTQYF,TGCAGTGCTTGGGACAGGGTTCAGTTAGATACGCAGTATTTT
many,TRBV7-2,.,TRBJ2-5,CASSRDGRETQYF,TGTGCCAGCAGCCGAGACGGCAGAGAGACCCAGTACTTC
.,TRBV18,.,TRBJ2-2,CASSPRTFDTGELFF,TGTGCCAGCTCACCACGCACCTTTGACACCGGGGAGCTGTTTTTT
many,TRBV5-5,TRBD2,TRBJ2-1,CASSPGTSGRGNEQFF,TGTGCCAGCAGCCCGGGGACTAGCGGGAGGGGGAATGAGCAGTTCTTC
once,TRBV11-2,.,TRBJ2-2,CASSETSGTGELFF,TGTGCCAGCAGCGAAACCAGTGGCACCGGGGAGCTGTTTTTT
.,TRBV5-1,TRBD2,TRBJ2-3,CASSLVSRGGPPDTQYF,TGCGCCAGCAGCTTGGTCAGTCGCGGGGGGCCCCCAGATACGCAGTATTTT
many,TRBV7-9,.,TRBJ2-5,CASSYAGEETQYF,TGTGCCAGCAGCTACGCCGGGGAAGAGACCCAGTACTTC
many,TRBV5-1,TRBD1,TRBJ2-5,CASSLDPTGETQYF,TGCGCCAGCAGCTTGGATCCGACAGGGGAGACCCAGTACTTC
.,TRBV6-7,.,TRBJ1-1,CASSLKRSEPYEAFF,TGTGCCAGCAGCCTAAAAAGATCAGAACCCTATGAAGCTTTCTTT
.,TRBV20-1,.,TRBJ1-2,CSARASGTGYTF,TGCAGTGCTAGAGCGTCTGGCACTGGCTACACCTTC
many,TRBV9,.,TRBJ1-1,CASSASEWRGTEAFF,TGTGCCAGCAGCGCCTCGGAATGGCGAGGCACTGAAGCTTTCTTT
.,TRBV29-1,TRBD1,TRBJ1-5,CSVGTGGDQPQHF,TGCAGCGTCGGGACAGGGGGCGACCAGCCCCAGCATTTT
.,TRBV30,TRBD1,TRBJ1-5,CAWDRERNQPQHF,TGTGCCTGGGACAGGGAGCGCAATCAGCCCCAGCATTTT
few,TRBV11-2,.,TRBJ2-7,CASSQDRSNEQYF,TGTGCCAGCAGCCAGGACAGATCCAACGAGCAGTACTTC
many,TRBV12-3/TRBV12-4,.,TRBJ1-5,CASSLETRYSNQPQHF,TGTGCCAGCAGTTTAGAGACACGATATAGCAATCAGCCCCAGCATTTT
.,TRBV6-1,.,TRBJ2-2,CASRPIQGSGELFF,TGTGCCAGCAGGCCCATACAGGGTTCCGGGGAGCTGTTTTTT
many,TRBV7-8,.,TRBJ2-2,CASSVRSLGELFF,TGTGCCAGCAGCGTTCGTTCTCTCGGGGAGCTGTTTTTT
many,TRBV20-1,TRBD2,TRBJ2-3,CSAVEGGGEQYF,TGCAGTGCGGTTGAGGGCGGGGGGGAGCAGTATTTT
many,TRBV4-1,.,TRBJ2-7,CASSQVPGVNYEQYF,TGCGCCAGCAGCCAAGTTCCGGGAGTCAACTACGAGCAGTACTTC
.,TRBV2,.,TRBJ1-4,CASRLTPQKLFF,TGTGCCAGCAGACTAACGCCACAAAAACTGTTTTTT
many,TRBV27,TRBD2,TRBJ2-7,CASSDLAAGEYEQYF,TGTGCCAGCAGTGACTTGGCGGCGGGGGAGTACGAGCAGTACTTC
many,TRBV5-6,.,TRBJ2-1,CASSQKDLLGWFF,TGTGCCAGCAGCCAAAAGGACCTATTAGGCTGGTTCTTC
.,TRBV5-6,.,TRBJ2-6,CASSLEQPSGANVLTF,TGTGCCAGCAGCTTGGAACAGCCATCTGGGGCCAACGTCCTGACTTTC
few,TRBV29-1,.,TRBJ2-5,CSVEIGGVRGETQYF,TGCAGCGTTGAAATCGGGGGAGTGAGGGGGGAGACCCAGTACTTC
.,TRBV27,.,TRBJ2-7,CASSFSGPNSYEQYF,TGTGCCAGCAGTTTTAGCGGACCGAACTCCTACGAGCAGTACTTC
many,TRBV7-2,TRBD1,TRBJ2-7,CASSLGTGNSYEQYF,TGTGCCAGCAGCTTAGGGACAGGGAACTCCTACGAGCAGTACTTC
few,TRBV20-1,TRBD1,TRBJ2-7,CSARTGVLYEQYF,TGCAGTGCTAGGACAGGGGTCCTCTACGAGCAGTACTTC